This TCR beta chain was sequenced during a study of blood T cell repertoires in COVID-19. Clones were sequenced by immunoSEQ multiplex PCR, and TCRdb holds only the in-frame ones, with some missing. Among a few hundred thousand clones, 88% were seen once, and the ten largest hold about 1.5%. Germline CDR1 reads LNHDA; CDR2 reads SQIVND (reference sequence). The CDR3 has 16 residues. The ends lost 5 bases at V and 6 bases at J; junction bases unmatched: 11. The TCR originated in a woman younger than 30 who had been exposed to COVID-19. V gene TRBV19 combines with J gene TRBJ2-1, with 9 positions matching TRBD2. The sequenced material came from PBMCs or T cells enriched from blood (not recorded which). The CDR3 spells CASSWDLREGLNEQFF. DNA of the CDR3: TGTGCCAGTAGTTGGGATTTGCGGGAGGGCCTCAATGAGCAGTTCTTC.